This T cell receptor (beta chain) was identified during a study of CD8 T cells in ankylosing spondylitis. General study findings and limits: Disease-linked clones bore a CD8+ phenotype and were relatively rare in peripheral blood. Significant enrichment of disease-linked clones was reported in matched ankylosing spondylitis synovial fluid. Eight or nine highly homologous variants made up a TCR beta motif that seemed to typify ankylosing spondylitis blood. Both synovial fluid and blood in reactive arthritis had previously been reported to carry some motif variants.

This clonotype came up a few times. Its antigen is undetermined. CDR3 length: 16 amino acids. The germline V gene has CDR1 MNHNS and CDR2 SASEGT. Unmatched junction bases numbered 7, after V lost 6 bases and J lost 0 bases. Preparation of TCR beta libraries was done by quantitative 5'-RACE with molecular barcodes. Each CDR3 protein gets one entry after TCRdb re-called the 5' RACE reads with MiXCR. The data hold a few hundred thousand distinct CDR3 sequences, with around 18% observed a single time. The rearrangement links TRBV6-1 to TRBJ2-1; 8 bases fit TRBD1. Sequenced material: blood, either unsorted or a sorted T cell fraction (not recorded which). The clonotype comes from a male donor with ankylosing spondylitis. The CDR3 sequence: CASSPDRGISYNEQFF. Here the CDR3 DNA reads TGTGCCAGCAGCCCCGACAGGGGTATCTCCTACAATGAGCAGTTCTTC.